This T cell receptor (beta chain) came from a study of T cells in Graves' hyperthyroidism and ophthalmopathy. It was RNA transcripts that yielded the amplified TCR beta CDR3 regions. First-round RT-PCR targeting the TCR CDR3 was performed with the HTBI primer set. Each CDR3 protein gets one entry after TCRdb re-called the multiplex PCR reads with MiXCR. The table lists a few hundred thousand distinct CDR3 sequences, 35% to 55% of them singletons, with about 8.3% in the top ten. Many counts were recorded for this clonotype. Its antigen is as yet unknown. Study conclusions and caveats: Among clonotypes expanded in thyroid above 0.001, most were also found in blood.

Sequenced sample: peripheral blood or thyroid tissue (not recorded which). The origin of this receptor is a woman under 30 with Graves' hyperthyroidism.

CDR3 sequence: CASSQPQREASYNEQFF. The CDR3 DNA follows: TGTGCCAGCAGCCAACCTCAGCGGGAGGCGTCCTACAATGAGCAGTTCTTC. The chain carries TRBV4-2 and TRBJ2-1; TRBD2 aligns across 9 bases. The CDR3 extends over 17 amino acids. After removal of 2 bases from V and 1 base from J, the junction contained 6 bases not matched to a gene. Germline-derived CDR1 and CDR2 are LGHNA and YNFKEQ.